The entry below describes one TCR beta chain. The method was immunoSEQ multiplex PCR; TCRdb's version includes in-frame clones alone and lacks a portion of them. The profile shows millions of clones, over 85% of them singletons. Germline CDR1 and CDR2: MNHEY and SMNVEV (reference sequence). The CDR3 loop spans 13 amino acids. Trimming removed 4 bases from V and 6 bases from J, with 12 bases in between. From CD4+ cells came CD45RA+ naive and CD45RA-negative memory subsets. This record comes from a study of shared clonotypes between healthy human individuals. Sequenced material: naive CD4+ T cells sorted from blood. The subset: CD45RA+ positively selected. The receptor was isolated from a man aged 18 to 35 in good health. The chain combines TRBV27 with TRBJ2-5; no definite D call. The CDR3 reads CASSSAIRQTQYF. CDR3 DNA sequence: TGTGCCAGCAGTTCCGCCATTAGGCAGACCCAGTACTTC.